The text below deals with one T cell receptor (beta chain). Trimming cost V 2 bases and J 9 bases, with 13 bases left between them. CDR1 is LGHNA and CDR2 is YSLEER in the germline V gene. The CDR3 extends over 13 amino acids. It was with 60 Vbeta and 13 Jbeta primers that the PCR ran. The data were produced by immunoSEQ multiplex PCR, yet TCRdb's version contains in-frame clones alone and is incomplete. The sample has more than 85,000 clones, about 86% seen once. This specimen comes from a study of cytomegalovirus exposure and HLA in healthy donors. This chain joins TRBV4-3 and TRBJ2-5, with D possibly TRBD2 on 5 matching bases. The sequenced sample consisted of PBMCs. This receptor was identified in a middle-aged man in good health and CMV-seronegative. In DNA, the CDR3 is TGCGCCAGCAGCCAATTGGTATCCGGGGCCCAGTACTTC. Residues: CASSQLVSGAQYF.